What follows are 10 T cell receptor beta chains derived from one specimen sequenced in a study of control samples from healthy donors and cancer patients. Clones were sequenced by immunoSEQ multiplex PCR, and TCRdb holds only the in-frame ones, with some missing. The profile shows under 75,000 clones, roughly 85% of them singletons. The sample comprised blood. All receptors derive from a middle-aged man in good health.

The V call is TRBV4-3, the J call TRBJ1-5, with a tentative D call TRBD1 (6 bases). The CDR3 is made up of 16 amino acids. Deletions cut 7 bases from V and 3 bases from J, with 19 bases between. The germline V gene encodes CDR1 LGHNA and CDR2 YSLEER. The CDR3 spells CASTYAKTGDNQPQHF. The CDR3 bases are TGCGCCAGCACCTATGCCAAGACAGGAGACAATCAGCCCCAGCATTTT.

This chain connects TRBV6-5 to TRBJ1-2; D remains ambiguous. V lost 6 bases and J lost 3, with 17 bases in between. Germline V gene data show CDR1 as MNHEY and CDR2 as SVGAGI. The CDR3 runs to 15 residues. The CDR3 bases are TGTGCCAGCAGCCTAGACGGAATTTTCTACTATGGCTACACCTTC. This codes for CASSLDGIFYYGYTF.

This clone was picked up a small number of times. The chain carries TRBV6-5 and TRBJ2-3; D gene uncertain. V was trimmed by 2 bases and J by 1 base, leaving 10 bases between them. This CDR3 contains 15 residues. Germline CDR1 MNHEY, CDR2 SVGAGI. This chain's CDR3 is CASSYGSYRTDTQYF. As DNA, the CDR3 is TGTGCCAGCAGTTACGGGTCATACCGCACAGATACGCAGTATTTT.

This clone occurred once. This chain uses TRBV29-1 with TRBJ1-1, with a possible D match to TRBD1 (5 bases). CDR1 and CDR2 (germline): SQVTM, ANQGSEA. This CDR3 is built from 14 residues. V gave up 1 base and J gave up 4 bases, with 13 bases separating them. Written as DNA, the CDR3 is TGCAGCGTTGAAGGGGGACCGGGGGGCACTGAAGCTTTCTTT. Its translation: CSVEGGPGGTEAFF.

This clone showed up just a few times. The rearrangement joins TRBV30 to TRBJ1-3; D may be TRBD1 (6 bases). Germline V CDR1 and CDR2: GTSNPN, SVGIG (reference sequence). This CDR3 comprises 14 residues. Trimming removed 3 bases from V and 0 bases from J, with 9 bases in between. In nucleotides, the CDR3 is TGTGCCTGGAGCCGAGGGGGCTCTGGAAACACCATATATTTT. Translating gives CAWSRGGSGNTIYF.

The V gene is TRBV10-3, the J gene TRBJ1-3; 8 bases are a match to TRBD1. The V and J ends lost 4 bases and 4 bases, in that order; junction bases with no gene match: 6. The CDR3 has 15 amino acids. Germline lookup yields CDR1 ENHRY and CDR2 SYGVKD. The CDR3 protein is CAISGQGPLGNTIYF. CDR3 bases: TGTGCCATCAGTGGACAGGGGCCTCTAGGAAACACCATATATTTT.

The chain combines TRBV7-6 with TRBJ2-5; D might be TRBD2 (5 bases). Trimming cost V 4 bases and J 1 base, with 22 bases left between them. This CDR3 has 18 amino acids. The germline gives CDR1 SGHVS, CDR2 FNYEAQ. The CDR3: CASSSAPGREISQETQYF. Written as DNA, the CDR3 is TGTGCCAGCAGCTCCGCCCCGGGAAGGGAGATTTCCCAAGAGACCCAGTACTTC. The whole variable domain, filled in from reference TRBV7-6 and TRBJ2-5, reads GAGVSQSPRYKVTKRGQDVALRCDPISGHVSLYWYRQALGQGPEFLTYFNYEAQQDKSGLPNDRFSAERPEGSISTLTIQRTEQRDSAMYRCASSSAPGREISQETQYFGPGTRLLVL.

The chain has TRBV6-5 and TRBJ1-3; no firm D call. The CDR3 extends over 14 amino acids. Deletions cut 5 bases from V and 2 bases from J, with 10 bases between. The V gene's germline CDR1 is MNHEY and CDR2 SVGAGI. CDR3 bases: TGTGCCAGCAGTCGACACGGGGCTGGAAACACCATATATTTT. Protein sequence: CASSRHGAGNTIYF.

In its sample, this clone was seen once. The J gene is TRBJ1-1, the V gene TRBV9; 8 bases map to TRBD1. V lost 3 bases to trimming and J lost 8 bases; unmatched junction nucleotides: 6. This CDR3 has 13 residues. The V gene's germline CDR1 is SGDLS and CDR2 YYNGEE. Here the CDR3 reads CASSDRQGREAFF. CDR3 nucleotides: TGTGCCAGCAGCGATCGACAGGGGCGCGAAGCTTTCTTT.

The DNA for the CDR3 is TGCGCCAGCAGCCAAGATGCCCGGGCGGGCGGGGAGCTGTTTTTT. Translated, it gives CASSQDARAGGELFF. This chain links TRBV4-3 with TRBJ2-2; the D gene is possibly TRBD2 (5 bases). The CDR3 runs 15 residues. From germline, CDR1 is LGHNA and CDR2 YSLEER. V was trimmed by 0 bases and J by 7 bases, leaving 12 bases between them.